The 10 T cell receptor beta chains below all came from one sample that was sequenced in a study of blood T cell repertoires in COVID-19. The assay was immunoSEQ multiplex PCR, and TCRdb's table has in-frame clones only and misses some. The repertoire includes 280,000 or so clones, around 90% of them detected once, and around 1.7% sits in the top ten. The sequenced sample consisted of PBMCs or T cells enriched from blood (not recorded which). The origin of the receptors is a woman aged 18-29 years with acute COVID-19.

The V and J genes are TRBV27 and TRBJ2-7, with 13 bases fitting TRBD2. This CDR3 is built from 14 residues. V lost 4 bases to trimming and J lost 4 bases; unmatched junction nucleotides: 1. CDR1 MNHEY and CDR2 SMNVEV come from the germline V gene (reference sequence). CDR3 in amino acids: CASSSGLAGYEQYF. The CDR3 bases are TGTGCCAGCAGTTCGGGACTAGCGGGATACGAGCAGTACTTC.

The rearrangement joins TRBV20-1 to TRBJ2-7; 10 bases are a match to TRBD2. Trimming removed 3 bases from V and 0 bases from J; junction bases left unmatched: 8. The germline V gene has CDR1 DFQATT and CDR2 SNEGSKA (reference sequence). The CDR3 has 16 residues. CDR3 sequence reads: CSASRLAGVISYEQYF. The CDR3 DNA sequence: TGCAGTGCTAGTCGTCTAGCGGGAGTGATCTCCTACGAGCAGTACTTC.

The chain recombines TRBV6-5 with TRBJ2-4, with 8 bases that match TRBD1. J lost 5 bases, V lost 2 bases, and 5 bases had no gene match. CDR3 length equals 15 residues. Germline V gene sequence: CDR1 MNHEY, CDR2 SVGAGI. The CDR3 reads CASSYLDRVQNIQYF. The CDR3 DNA sequence: TGTGCCAGCAGTTACCTGGACAGGGTACAAAACATTCAGTACTTC.

V usage is TRBV12-3 or TRBV12-4 and J usage is TRBJ2-7; D may be TRBD1 (5 bases). V lost 4 bases, J lost 5 bases, and 12 bases lay in between. The CDR3 runs 13 residues. As DNA, the CDR3 is TGTGCCAGCAGTTGGGGCAGGGTTGACGAGCAGTACTTC. It codes for CASSWGRVDEQYF.

V usage is TRBV4-1 and J usage is TRBJ1-4; D is ambiguous. This CDR3 has 15 amino acids. CDR1 is MGHRA and CDR2 is YSYEKL in the germline V gene. Between the trimmed V and J ends, which lost 1 base and 4 bases, there was a span of 10 bases. The CDR3 DNA sequence: TGCGCCAGCAGCCAAGGAAGAGTTTATAATGAAAAACTGTTTTTT. As protein: CASSQGRVYNEKLFF.

The chain recombines TRBV6-5 with TRBJ2-1; 10 nucleotides line up with TRBD2. V trimming: 2 bases; J trimming: 2 bases; junction bases outside the gene matches: 3. Germline CDR1 and CDR2: MNHEY and SVGAGI. This CDR3 contains 16 residues. CDR3 sequence (DNA): TGTGCCAGCAGTTACGGGCTAGCGGGAGCCTACAATGAGCAGTTCTTC. Translating gives CASSYGLAGAYNEQFF.

The chain recombines TRBV12-3 or TRBV12-4 with TRBJ1-5, with 8 bases matching TRBD1. This CDR3 has 13 amino acids. V lost 4 bases, J lost 5 bases, and 1 base stayed unmatched. The CDR3 DNA follows: TGTGCCAGCAGTTCGACAGGGGATCAGCCCCAGCATTTT. Protein sequence: CASSSTGDQPQHF.

V and J are TRBV19 and TRBJ1-5, with 12 bases lining up with TRBD1. V lost 4 bases and J lost 6; bases outside the gene matches: 7. CDR3 length: 16 residues. Germline CDR1 reads LNHDA; CDR2 reads SQIVND (reference sequence). The CDR3 nucleotides read TGTGCCAGTAGTAGGGGGGACAGGGGGCCCCCTCAGCCCCAGCATTTT. Translated: CASSRGDRGPPQPQHF.

The chain uses TRBV27 and TRBJ2-3, with a tentative D call TRBD1 (5 bases). The CDR3 is made up of 13 amino acids. The V and J ends lost 6 bases and 0 bases respectively, with 7 bases between them. Germline lookup yields CDR1 MNHEY and CDR2 SMNVEV (reference sequence). CDR3 sequence reads: CASRGVSTDTQYF. The CDR3, as DNA: TGTGCCAGCAGAGGGGTTAGCACAGATACGCAGTATTTT.

The chain is built from TRBV12-3 or TRBV12-4 and TRBJ1-1; D is unclear. V was trimmed by 4 bases and J by 2 bases, leaving 8 bases between them. The CDR3 spans 13 residues. CDR3 nucleotides: TGTGCCAGCAGTTCGATCACTAACACTGAAGCTTTCTTT. Its translation is CASSSITNTEAFF.